The clone carrying this T cell receptor beta chain was picked up a small number of times. Antigen specificity is unknown. The data belong to a study of T-cell reconstitution after alpha-beta-depleted transplantation in children. Study-level findings and limits: Surviving recipient T cells and thymic progenitors accounted for the high day-60 TCRbeta diversity observed in some patients. Diversity and T-cell counts at one year after transplant derived mostly from new T cells.

Library preparation (for TCRbeta) was performed with unique molecular identifiers. TCRdb re-derived calls from the PCR reads in MiXCR, one entry per CDR3 protein. The sample yields some 260,000 distinct CDR3 sequences, roughly a quarter seen once. Germline assignment: CDR1 ENHRY and CDR2 SYGVKD. V lost 3 bases and J 11 bases, leaving 8 bases between the germline ends. This CDR3 has 12 amino acids. The starting material was PBMCs, mostly from graft donor cells, obtained 360 days after TCRalphabeta/CD19-depleted stem cell transplant. The clonotype comes from a female patient between 2 and 15 years old who had a stem cell transplant for congenital amegakaryocytic thrombocytopenia, so the T cells may come from the graft donor. The chain joins TRBV10-3 to TRBJ1-6; tentatively, D is TRBD1 (6 bases). For the CDR3, the DNA is TGTGCCATCAGTGAAGGGGGAGCACCCCTCCACTTT. It specifies CAISEGGAPLHF.